This TCR beta chain stems from a study of cytomegalovirus exposure and HLA in healthy donors. Broader study findings: High specificity and sensitivity for cytomegalovirus status were reported for the classifier. It emerged from a later analysis that several of the most significant clusters appeared to be linked to common viral pathogens. Likely technical artifact: a cluster of highly shared sequence variants.

The PCR employed 60 Vbeta primers together with 13 Jbeta primers. Data came from immunoSEQ multiplex PCR; TCRdb stores just in-frame clones and leaves some out. The sample lists 74,000 or so clones, about two thirds occurring once. Remarks on this clone: Its matching antigen is unknown.

Germline V gene sequence: CDR1 SEHNR, CDR2 FQNEAQ (reference sequence). The CDR3 runs to 13 residues. The ends were cut back, 3 bases at V and 7 bases at J, with 10 bases in the middle. The receptor's source is a woman aged 30 to 39 in good health and CMV-seronegative. Sequencing was carried out using PBMCs. V and J are TRBV7-9 and TRBJ1-5; D remains ambiguous. This CDR3 is CASSLGETQPQHF. CDR3 DNA sequence: TGTGCCAGCAGCTTGGGAGAGACACAGCCCCAGCATTTT.